The entry below describes one TCR beta chain. Its target is not known. This specimen belongs to a study of blood T cells in healthy people across ages. The study, taken as a whole, reports: With naive T cell percentage, TCR beta diversity showed a strong correlation.

Healthy Caucasian individuals from Russia aged about 6 to 90 served as donors. Then a second PCR, running about 6 to 12 cycles, was carried out with a sample-barcoded 5' primer and a J-beta primer mix. The template-switch adaptor, which had 12 random nucleotides, put a tag on each cDNA molecule. TCRdb independently ran MiXCR on the 5' RACE reads; one entry per CDR3 protein. The sample comprises 550,000 to 700,000 distinct CDR3 sequences, roughly 28% of which are singletons, and 15% to 20% rests with the top ten. Trimming left V 5 bases short and J 5 bases short, with 15 bases between. The CDR3 is 14 residues long. Germline CDR1 reads MNHNY; CDR2 reads SVGAGI (reference sequence).

The J gene is TRBJ2-5, the V gene TRBV6-6; TRBD1 or TRBD2 may be the D gene (5 bases each). The TCR sequence derives from a woman aged 70-85 years in good health. Material for sequencing was blood. The CDR3 bases are TGTGCCAGCAGTCGAGGGGCAGGCGATGAGACCCAGTACTTC. As protein: CASSRGAGDETQYF.